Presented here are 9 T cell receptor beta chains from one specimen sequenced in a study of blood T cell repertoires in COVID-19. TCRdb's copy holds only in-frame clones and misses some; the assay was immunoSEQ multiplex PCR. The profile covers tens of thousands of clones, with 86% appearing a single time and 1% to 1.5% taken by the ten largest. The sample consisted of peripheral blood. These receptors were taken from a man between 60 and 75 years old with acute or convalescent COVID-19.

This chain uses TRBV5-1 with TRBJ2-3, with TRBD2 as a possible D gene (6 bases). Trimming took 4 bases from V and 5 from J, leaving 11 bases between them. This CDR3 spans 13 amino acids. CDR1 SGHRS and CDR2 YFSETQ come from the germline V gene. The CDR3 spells CASSLGGRDTQYF. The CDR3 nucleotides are TGCGCCAGCAGCCTTGGGGGGAGAGATACGCAGTATTTT.

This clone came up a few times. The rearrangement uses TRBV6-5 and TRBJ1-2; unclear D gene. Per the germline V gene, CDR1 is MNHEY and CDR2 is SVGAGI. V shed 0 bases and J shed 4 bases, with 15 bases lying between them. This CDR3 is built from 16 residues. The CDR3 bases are TGTGCCAGCAGTTACTCGTCAGTCGGGGTTACCTATGGCTACACCTTC. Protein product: CASSYSSVGVTYGYTF.

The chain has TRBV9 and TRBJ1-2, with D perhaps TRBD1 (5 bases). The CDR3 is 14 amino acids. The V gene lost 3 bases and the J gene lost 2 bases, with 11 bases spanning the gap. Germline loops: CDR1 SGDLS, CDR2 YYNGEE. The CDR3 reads CASSDNRKNYGYTF. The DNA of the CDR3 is TGTGCCAGCAGCGATAACAGGAAAAACTATGGCTACACCTTC. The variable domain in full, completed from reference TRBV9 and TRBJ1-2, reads DSGVTQTPKHLITATGQRVTLRCSPRSGDLSVYWYQQSLDQGLQFLIQYYNGEERAKGNILERFSAQQFPDLHSELNLSSLELGDSALYFCASSDNRKNYGYTFGSGTRLTVV.

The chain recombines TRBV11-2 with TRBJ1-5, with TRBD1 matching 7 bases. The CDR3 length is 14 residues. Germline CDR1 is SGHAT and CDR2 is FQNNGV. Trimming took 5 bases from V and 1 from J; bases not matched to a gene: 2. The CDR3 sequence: CASSPGQSNQPQHF. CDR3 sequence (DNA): TGTGCCAGCAGCCCGGGACAGAGCAATCAGCCCCAGCATTTT. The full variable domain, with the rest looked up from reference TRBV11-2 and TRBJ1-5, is EAGVAQSPRYKIIEKRQSVAFWCNPISGHATLYWYQQILGQGPKLLIQFQNNGVVDDSQLPKDRFSAERLKGVDSTLKIQPAKLEDSAVYLCASSPGQSNQPQHFGDGTRLSIL.

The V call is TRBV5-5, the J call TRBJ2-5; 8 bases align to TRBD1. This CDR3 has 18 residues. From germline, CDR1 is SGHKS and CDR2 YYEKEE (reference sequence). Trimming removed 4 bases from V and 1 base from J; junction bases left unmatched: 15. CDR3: CASSTLYRDRSGQETQYF. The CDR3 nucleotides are TGTGCCAGCAGCACACTCTATAGGGACAGGTCGGGCCAAGAGACCCAGTACTTC.

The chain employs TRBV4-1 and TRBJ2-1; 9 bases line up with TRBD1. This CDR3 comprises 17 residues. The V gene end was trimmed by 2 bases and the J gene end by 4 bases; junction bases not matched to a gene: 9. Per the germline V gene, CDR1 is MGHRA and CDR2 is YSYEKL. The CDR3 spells CASSQFPRDRAYNEQFF. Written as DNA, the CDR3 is TGCGCCAGCAGCCAATTTCCCCGGGACAGGGCTTACAATGAGCAGTTCTTC.

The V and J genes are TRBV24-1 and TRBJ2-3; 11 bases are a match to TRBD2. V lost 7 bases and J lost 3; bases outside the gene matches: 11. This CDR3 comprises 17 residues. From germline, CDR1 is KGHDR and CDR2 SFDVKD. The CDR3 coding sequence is TGTGCCACCAGAGAGAAGTCGGCTAGCGGGAGGACAGATACGCAGTATTTT. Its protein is CATREKSASGRTDTQYF.

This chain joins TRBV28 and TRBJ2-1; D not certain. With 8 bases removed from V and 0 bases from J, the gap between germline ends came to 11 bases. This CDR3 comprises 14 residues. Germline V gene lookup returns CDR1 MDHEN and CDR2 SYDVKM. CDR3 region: CASLPPGSYNEQFF. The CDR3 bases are TGTGCCAGCCTCCCCCCCGGCTCCTACAATGAGCAGTTCTTC. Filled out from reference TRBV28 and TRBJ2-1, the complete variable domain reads DVKVTQSSRYLVKRTGEKVFLECVQDMDHENMFWYRQDPGLGLRLIYFSYDVKMKEKGDIPEGYSVSREKKERFSLILESASTNQTSMYLCASLPPGSYNEQFFGPGTRLTVL.

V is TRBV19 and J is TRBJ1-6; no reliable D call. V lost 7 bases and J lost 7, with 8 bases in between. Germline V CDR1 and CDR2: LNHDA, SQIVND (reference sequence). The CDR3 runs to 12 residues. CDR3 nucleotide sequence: TGTGCCAGTAAAACGGGAAATTCACCCCTCCACTTT. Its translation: CASKTGNSPLHF.